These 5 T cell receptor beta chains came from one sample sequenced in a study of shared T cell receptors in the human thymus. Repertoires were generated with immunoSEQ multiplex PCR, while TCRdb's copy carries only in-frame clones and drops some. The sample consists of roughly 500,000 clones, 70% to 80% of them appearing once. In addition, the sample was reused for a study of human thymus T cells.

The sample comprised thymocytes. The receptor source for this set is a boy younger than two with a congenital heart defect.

The CDR3 DNA reads TGTGCCAGCAGCGAAGCTAAGGTGGCTAGCGGGAGAGCATACGAGCAGTACTTC. It translates to CASSEAKVASGRAYEQYF. J is TRBJ2-7 and V is TRBV7-2, with TRBD2 matching 10 bases. The J segment lost 4 bases and the V segment lost 5 bases, leaving 17 bases of the junction unmatched. The CDR3 loop spans 18 amino acids. Germline V gene data show CDR1 as SGHTA and CDR2 as FQGNSA. Full variable domain (remainder filled in from reference TRBV7-2 and TRBJ2-7): GAGVSQSPSNKVTEKGKDVELRCDPISGHTALYWYRQSLGQGLEFLIYFQGNSAPDKSGLPSDRFSAERTGGSVSTLTIQRTQQEDSAVYLCASSEAKVASGRAYEQYFGPGTRLTVT.

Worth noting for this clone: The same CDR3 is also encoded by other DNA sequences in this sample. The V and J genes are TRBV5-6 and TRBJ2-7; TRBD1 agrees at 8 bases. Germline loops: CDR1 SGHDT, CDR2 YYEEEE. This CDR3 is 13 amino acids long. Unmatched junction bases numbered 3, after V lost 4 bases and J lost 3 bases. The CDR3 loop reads CASSLDRGYEQYF. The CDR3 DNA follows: TGTGCCAGCAGCCTTGACAGGGGCTACGAGCAGTACTTC.

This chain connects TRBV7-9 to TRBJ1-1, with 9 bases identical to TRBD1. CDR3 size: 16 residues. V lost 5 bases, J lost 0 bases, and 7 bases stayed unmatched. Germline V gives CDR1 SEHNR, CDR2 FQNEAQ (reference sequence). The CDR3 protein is CASSHARDRVNTEAFF. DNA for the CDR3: TGTGCCAGCAGCCACGCCCGGGACAGGGTGAACACTGAAGCTTTCTTT.

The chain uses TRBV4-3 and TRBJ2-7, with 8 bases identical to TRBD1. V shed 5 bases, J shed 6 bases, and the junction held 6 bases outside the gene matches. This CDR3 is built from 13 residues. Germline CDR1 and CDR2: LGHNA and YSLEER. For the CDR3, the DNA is TGCGCCAGCAGCAGGGAACAGGGGGGCGAGCAGTACTTC. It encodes CASSREQGGEQYF.

In nucleotides, the CDR3 is TGTGCCAGCAGCAACCGGGACAGGGGGACCTACGAGCAGTACTTC. Translation: CASSNRDRGTYEQYF. V and J are TRBV5-7 and TRBJ2-7; 11 bases agree with TRBD1. TRBV5-7 is an ORF, with its function uncertain. The CDR3 has 15 residues. V gave up 4 bases and J gave up 2 bases; unmatched junction bases: 5.